This TCR beta chain derives from a study of blood T cell repertoires in COVID-19. Overall study context: Some COVID-19 samples were acute and others convalescent; all came from the United States, Italy and Spain. PBMCs, B-cell-depleted T cells, or T cells were the source of the cDNA or gDNA that made up the material.

The CDR3 has 13 residues. Germline loops: CDR1 LGHNA, CDR2 YNFKEQ. V lost 0 bases to trimming and J lost 12 bases, with 11 bases between them. Patients in Seattle were enrolled during active infection, then followed longitudinally. In the original workflow: Researchers report that nucleated cell counts were estimated from reference gene primer amplification. Sequencing was performed with immunoSEQ multiplex PCR; in TCRdb, only in-frame clones are kept and a portion is missing. That table furnishes V, J and clone size, whereas the DNA furnished D and trimming. This table has 100,000 to 150,000 clones, 81% appearing once. The count of this clone is one.

The sequence was obtained from a man aged 30 to 39 with COVID-19, enrolled during active disease. This chain links TRBV4-2 with TRBJ1-4; possible D gene TRBD1, 5 bases. The sample comprised peripheral blood. The CDR3 DNA reads TGTGCCAGCAGCCAAGATTGGGGGACTGAACTGTTTTTT. Its protein product is CASSQDWGTELFF.